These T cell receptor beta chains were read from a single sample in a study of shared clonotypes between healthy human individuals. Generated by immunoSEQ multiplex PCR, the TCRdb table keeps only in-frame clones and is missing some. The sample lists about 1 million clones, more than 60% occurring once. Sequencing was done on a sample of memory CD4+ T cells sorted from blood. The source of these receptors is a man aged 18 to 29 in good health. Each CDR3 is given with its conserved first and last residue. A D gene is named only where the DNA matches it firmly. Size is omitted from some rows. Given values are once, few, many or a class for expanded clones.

cdr3_nt: TGTGCCAGCTCACCCGCCCCGGACGGATATGGCTACACCTTC; cdr3_aa: CASSPAPDGYGYTF; cdr3_length: 14; d_call: .; j_call: TRBJ1-2; v_call: TRBV18; clone_size: .
cdr3_nt: TGCAGTGCGTGGCGCACAGATACGCAGTATTTT; cdr3_aa: CSAWRTDTQYF; cdr3_length: 11; d_call: .; j_call: TRBJ2-3; v_call: TRBV20-1; clone_size: .
cdr3_nt: TGCGCCAGCAGCCAAGGGTCATGGTTCGGGGGTAAGGGTGAAAAACTGTTTTTT; cdr3_aa: CASSQGSWFGGKGEKLFF; cdr3_length: 18; d_call: .; j_call: TRBJ1-4; v_call: TRBV4-3; clone_size: .
cdr3_nt: TGTGCCTGGAGTGTGAACGAAAATTCACCCCTCCACTTT; cdr3_aa: CAWSVNENSPLHF; cdr3_length: 13; d_call: .; j_call: TRBJ1-6; v_call: TRBV30; clone_size: few
cdr3_nt: TGTGCCAGCAGCCAAGGATTCGGTGCCGGAACAGTCAATGAGCAGTTCTTC; cdr3_aa: CASSQGFGAGTVNEQFF; cdr3_length: 17; d_call: .; j_call: TRBJ2-1; v_call: TRBV14; clone_size: .
cdr3_nt: TGTGCCAGTAGTCTGGGACAGGGGCGGGAGACCCAGTACTTC; cdr3_aa: CASSLGQGRETQYF; cdr3_length: 14; d_call: TRBD1; j_call: TRBJ2-5; v_call: TRBV19; clone_size: .
cdr3_nt: TGCGCCAGCAGCTTGGAAGCCCCGTGGAACGGGGAGCTGTTTTTT; cdr3_aa: CASSLEAPWNGELFF; cdr3_length: 15; d_call: .; j_call: TRBJ2-2; v_call: TRBV5-1; clone_size: .
cdr3_nt: TGTGCCAGCAGTGAATCGAGGGGGCGCTTAGTCGAGCAGTACTTC; cdr3_aa: CASSESRGRLVEQYF; cdr3_length: 15; d_call: TRBD1; j_call: TRBJ2-7; v_call: TRBV6-1; clone_size: .
cdr3_nt: TGTGCCAGCAGCTTGGTGGCTAGCGGGGGCTACGAGCAGTACTTC; cdr3_aa: CASSLVASGGYEQYF; cdr3_length: 15; d_call: TRBD2; j_call: TRBJ2-7; v_call: TRBV5-6; clone_size: .
cdr3_nt: TGCGCCAGCAGCCATCAGACAGGAGGCTACGAGCAGTACTTC; cdr3_aa: CASSHQTGGYEQYF; cdr3_length: 14; d_call: .; j_call: TRBJ2-7; v_call: TRBV5-1; clone_size: few
cdr3_nt: TGTGCCAGCAGCTCGGGACCACCTCTGGGTGAGCAGTTCTTC; cdr3_aa: CASSSGPPLGEQFF; cdr3_length: 14; d_call: .; j_call: TRBJ2-1; v_call: TRBV7-3; clone_size: .
cdr3_nt: TGTGCCAGCAGCTTATTTCCGGGACTAGCGGGGGTGAATGAGCAGTTCTTC; cdr3_aa: CASSLFPGLAGVNEQFF; cdr3_length: 17; d_call: TRBD2; j_call: TRBJ2-1; v_call: TRBV7-3; clone_size: few
cdr3_nt: TGTGCCAGCAGCTTACTACAGGGGGCGCAGGGGGCCCAGCATTTT; cdr3_aa: CASSLLQGAQGAQHF; cdr3_length: 15; d_call: TRBD1; j_call: TRBJ1-5; v_call: TRBV7-2; clone_size: .
cdr3_nt: TGTGCCAGCAGCTTTCAGCGGGGGGGTTCCTACGAGCAGTACTTC; cdr3_aa: CASSFQRGGSYEQYF; cdr3_length: 15; d_call: TRBD2; j_call: TRBJ2-7; v_call: TRBV11-2; clone_size: .
cdr3_nt: TGTGCCAGCAGCTTGGTAGCGGGAGTGGGGAATGAGCAGTTCTTC; cdr3_aa: CASSLVAGVGNEQFF; cdr3_length: 15; d_call: TRBD2; j_call: TRBJ2-1; v_call: TRBV7-2; clone_size: .
cdr3_nt: TGTGCCAGCAGCTCTAGCGGGAATTTGGCAGATACGCAGTATTTT; cdr3_aa: CASSSSGNLADTQYF; cdr3_length: 15; d_call: TRBD2; j_call: TRBJ2-3; v_call: TRBV7-2; clone_size: once
cdr3_nt: TGTGCCAGCAGCCGGGGACAGCAAGAGACCCAGTACTTC; cdr3_aa: CASSRGQQETQYF; cdr3_length: 13; d_call: TRBD1; j_call: TRBJ2-5; v_call: TRBV11-1; clone_size: .
cdr3_nt: TGTGCCAGCAGTTCCGCGGTGACTGGAGTTGAAAAACTGTTTTTT; cdr3_aa: CASSSAVTGVEKLFF; cdr3_length: 15; d_call: .; j_call: TRBJ1-4; v_call: TRBV6-5; clone_size: few
cdr3_nt: TGTGCCAGCAGCTTTCCAGCGTCGAACACTGAAGCTTTCTTT; cdr3_aa: CASSFPASNTEAFF; cdr3_length: 14; d_call: .; j_call: TRBJ1-1; v_call: TRBV5-6; clone_size: once
cdr3_nt: TGTGCCAGCAGTGAACAGGGGGCAGGGTATGGCTACACCTTC; cdr3_aa: CASSEQGAGYGYTF; cdr3_length: 14; d_call: TRBD1; j_call: TRBJ1-2; v_call: TRBV6-1; clone_size: few
cdr3_nt: TGTGCCAGCAGCCAAGTCCTGACTTTGCAGTACTTC; cdr3_aa: CASSQVLTLQYF; cdr3_length: 12; d_call: .; j_call: TRBJ2-7; v_call: TRBV14; clone_size: .
cdr3_nt: TGTGCAAGGACCGAAGGGCCGTTCTTC; cdr3_aa: CARTEGPFF; cdr3_length: 9; d_call: .; j_call: TRBJ2-1; v_call: TRBV12-2; clone_size: .
cdr3_nt: TGTGCCAGCAGCGACCTAGCGGGGGGGCAGGCCTACGAGCAGTACTTC; cdr3_aa: CASSDLAGGQAYEQYF; cdr3_length: 16; d_call: TRBD2; j_call: TRBJ2-7; v_call: TRBV5-6; clone_size: once
cdr3_nt: TGTGCCAGCAGCCAGACAGCCAATCAGCCCCAGCATTTT; cdr3_aa: CASSQTANQPQHF; cdr3_length: 13; d_call: .; j_call: TRBJ1-5; v_call: TRBV6-1; clone_size: .
cdr3_nt: TGTGCCAGCAGCTTAGGTGGGATCCAGAATCAGCCCCAGCATTTT; cdr3_aa: CASSLGGIQNQPQHF; cdr3_length: 15; d_call: .; j_call: TRBJ1-5; v_call: TRBV7-2; clone_size: once
cdr3_nt: TGCAGCGTTGAATTCGCTGGGCGGGAGGGCCTCGGGGAGCTGTTTTTT; cdr3_aa: CSVEFAGREGLGELFF; cdr3_length: 16; d_call: TRBD2; j_call: TRBJ2-2; v_call: TRBV29-1; clone_size: .
cdr3_nt: TGTGCCAGCAGACCCGAACAGGAAACTTACTATGGCTACACCTTC; cdr3_aa: CASRPEQETYYGYTF; cdr3_length: 15; d_call: .; j_call: TRBJ1-2; v_call: TRBV6-5; clone_size: .
cdr3_nt: TGTGCGTCCGGGACAGAAGAGACCCAGTACTTC; cdr3_aa: CASGTEETQYF; cdr3_length: 11; d_call: TRBD1; j_call: TRBJ2-5; v_call: TRBV30; clone_size: .
cdr3_nt: TGTGCCAGCAGCCAAACGGGGGGTTCACAAGAGACCCAGTACTTC; cdr3_aa: CASSQTGGSQETQYF; cdr3_length: 15; d_call: TRBD2; j_call: TRBJ2-5; v_call: TRBV5-4; clone_size: .
cdr3_nt: TGTGCCAGCGGGGGACAGGGCAACGAGCAGTACTTC; cdr3_aa: CASGGQGNEQYF; cdr3_length: 12; d_call: TRBD1; j_call: TRBJ2-7; v_call: TRBV2; clone_size: .
cdr3_nt: TGTGCCAGCAGCTTCCGACGGGCGCAGTATTTT; cdr3_aa: CASSFRRAQYF; cdr3_length: 11; d_call: .; j_call: TRBJ2-3; v_call: TRBV5-6; clone_size: .
cdr3_nt: TGTGCCAGCAGCACAACAGGGGGATATGGCTACACCTTC; cdr3_aa: CASSTTGGYGYTF; cdr3_length: 13; d_call: TRBD1; j_call: TRBJ1-2; v_call: TRBV7-9; clone_size: .
cdr3_nt: TGTGCCAGCAGCTTGGGGGACGGTCGCAAAAACATTCAGTACTTC; cdr3_aa: CASSLGDGRKNIQYF; cdr3_length: 15; d_call: .; j_call: TRBJ2-4; v_call: TRBV5-8; clone_size: .
cdr3_nt: TGTGCCAGTAGTGGGATAACAGGGGGCGAGCAGTACTTC; cdr3_aa: CASSGITGGEQYF; cdr3_length: 13; d_call: TRBD1; j_call: TRBJ2-7; v_call: TRBV19; clone_size: few
cdr3_nt: TGTGCCAGCAGTTCCACGGGGGTGGGGAACACTGAAGCTTTCTTT; cdr3_aa: CASSSTGVGNTEAFF; cdr3_length: 15; d_call: .; j_call: TRBJ1-1; v_call: TRBV6-6; clone_size: .
cdr3_nt: TGTGCCAGTAGTATAGATCGGGATAGCAGCGAGCAGTACTTC; cdr3_aa: CASSIDRDSSEQYF; cdr3_length: 14; d_call: .; j_call: TRBJ2-7; v_call: TRBV19; clone_size: many
cdr3_nt: TGTGCCTGGAGAGAGGGCCCGAGGTATGGCTACACCTTC; cdr3_aa: CAWREGPRYGYTF; cdr3_length: 13; d_call: .; j_call: TRBJ1-2; v_call: TRBV30; clone_size: few
cdr3_nt: TGTGCCAGTAGTATGGCCACAGCCGTTAATTCACCCCTCCACTTT; cdr3_aa: CASSMATAVNSPLHF; cdr3_length: 15; d_call: .; j_call: TRBJ1-6; v_call: TRBV19; clone_size: .
cdr3_nt: TGTGCCAGCAGTGGCCCCGGCGGTATTTCCTACGAGCAGTACTTC; cdr3_aa: CASSGPGGISYEQYF; cdr3_length: 15; d_call: .; j_call: TRBJ2-7; v_call: TRBV6-1; clone_size: .
cdr3_nt: TGTGCCAGCAGTCCGTCCAGGTCCTCCTATGGCTACACCTTC; cdr3_aa: CASSPSRSSYGYTF; cdr3_length: 14; d_call: .; j_call: TRBJ1-2; v_call: TRBV6-5; clone_size: .
cdr3_nt: TGCGCCAGCAGCTTGATGGGCGGGAGCTATGAGCAGTTCTTC; cdr3_aa: CASSLMGGSYEQFF; cdr3_length: 14; d_call: TRBD2; j_call: TRBJ2-1; v_call: TRBV5-1; clone_size: .
cdr3_nt: TGCGCCAGCAGCTTGGGGGAGGGATACGCCTACGAGCAGTACTTC; cdr3_aa: CASSLGEGYAYEQYF; cdr3_length: 15; d_call: TRBD2; j_call: TRBJ2-7; v_call: TRBV5-1; clone_size: .
cdr3_nt: TGTGCCAGCAATGGCGGCGGGACTAGCGGGAGGAATACGCAGTATTTT; cdr3_aa: CASNGGGTSGRNTQYF; cdr3_length: 16; d_call: TRBD2; j_call: TRBJ2-3; v_call: TRBV2; clone_size: .
cdr3_nt: TGTGCCAGCAGCTTATGGGACAGGGAGTCTTCACCCCTCCACTTT; cdr3_aa: CASSLWDRESSPLHF; cdr3_length: 15; d_call: TRBD1; j_call: TRBJ1-6; v_call: TRBV7-9; clone_size: .
cdr3_nt: TGTGCCAGCAGGAAGACTGACACAGGCGGGGAGCTGTTTTTT; cdr3_aa: CASRKTDTGGELFF; cdr3_length: 14; d_call: .; j_call: TRBJ2-2; v_call: TRBV6-4; clone_size: .
cdr3_nt: TGCGCCAGCAGCCAAGAGATCACAGGGGCGTCGAACACTGAAGCTTTCTTT; cdr3_aa: CASSQEITGASNTEAFF; cdr3_length: 17; d_call: TRBD1; j_call: TRBJ1-1; v_call: TRBV4-1; clone_size: once
cdr3_nt: TGTGCCAGCAGTGAAATAGCGGGGGTGCCCGAGCAGTACTTC; cdr3_aa: CASSEIAGVPEQYF; cdr3_length: 14; d_call: TRBD2; j_call: TRBJ2-7; v_call: TRBV6-1; clone_size: .
cdr3_nt: TGTGCCATCAGTGGAACCGGGACAGGGCCCTACGAGCAGTACTTC; cdr3_aa: CAISGTGTGPYEQYF; cdr3_length: 15; d_call: TRBD1; j_call: TRBJ2-7; v_call: TRBV10-3; clone_size: once
cdr3_nt: TGTGCCAGCAGTTACGAGGCAACTAATGAAAAACTGTTTTTT; cdr3_aa: CASSYEATNEKLFF; cdr3_length: 14; d_call: .; j_call: TRBJ1-4; v_call: TRBV6-8; clone_size: .
cdr3_nt: TGCGCCAGCAGTGTGGCGAACACTGAAGCTTTCTTT; cdr3_aa: CASSVANTEAFF; cdr3_length: 12; d_call: .; j_call: TRBJ1-1; v_call: TRBV10-1; clone_size: .
cdr3_nt: TGTGCCTGCTACCGGGACAGTAACACCGGGGAGCTGTTTTTT; cdr3_aa: CACYRDSNTGELFF; cdr3_length: 14; d_call: TRBD1; j_call: TRBJ2-2; v_call: TRBV6-1; clone_size: many
cdr3_nt: TGTGCCAGCAGCTTTCAGGGGGCGAACACTGAAGCTTTCTTT; cdr3_aa: CASSFQGANTEAFF; cdr3_length: 14; d_call: TRBD1; j_call: TRBJ1-1; v_call: TRBV11-2; clone_size: .
cdr3_nt: TGTGCCAGCTCCCCCCGAGTACCCGGGTTGATCGAGCAGTACTTC; cdr3_aa: CASSPRVPGLIEQYF; cdr3_length: 15; d_call: .; j_call: TRBJ2-7; v_call: TRBV18; clone_size: .